This T cell receptor (beta chain) is from a study of regulatory T cells in long-lasting Graves disease. Overall study findings and caveats: Results may be inaccurate due to the small sample size.

Germline CDR1 and CDR2: MDHEN and SYDVKM. J gave up 4 bases and V 5 bases, and 7 bases lay outside the gene matches. This CDR3 contains 15 residues. Notes on this clonotype: Its antigen is undetermined.

The time point: persistent/refractory GD, antithyroid drugs over 5 years with positive TRAb. TCR sequences were obtained from RNA taken from PBMCs. The TCR beta library used iRepertoire HTBI primers with Arm-PCR amplification of CDR3. In TCRdb, the multiplex PCR reads were re-called with MiXCR into one record per CDR3 protein. The data hold approximately 440,000 distinct CDR3 sequences, with 20% to 25% observed a single time. Sequencing used peripheral blood mononuclear cells (PBMCs), obtained when the disease was refractory, from a patient treated with antithyroid drugs. The chain carries TRBV28 and TRBJ2-7, with TRBD2 matching over 11 bases. This TCR was recovered from a female donor with Graves disease. Here the CDR3 DNA reads TGTGCCAGCAGTGGGGGACTAGCGGAGGGATACGAGCAGTACTTC. Its translation: CASSGGLAEGYEQYF. Full variable domain (outside the CDR3, taken from reference TRBV28 and TRBJ2-7): DVKVTQSSRYLVKRTGEKVFLECVQDMDHENMFWYRQDPGLGLRLIYFSYDVKMKEKGDIPEGYSVSREKKERFSLILESASTNQTSMYLCASSGGLAEGYEQYFGPGTRLTVT.